These T cell receptor beta chains were read from a single sample in a study of blood T cells in healthy people across ages. TCRdb processed the 5' RACE reads anew with MiXCR; each CDR3 protein has one entry. The data hold more than 600,000 distinct CDR3 sequences, with 20% to 25% observed a single time. The sample was also reused in another study, on T cells of mothers and their children.

The sequenced material came from blood. These receptors came from a boy between 5 and 17 years old in good health. Both conserved end residues are part of each CDR3.

V gene	J gene	CDR3 protein
TRBV3-1	TRBJ2-2	CASSQVWSVTNTGELFF
TRBV6-2/TRBV6-3	TRBJ2-1	CASSGQGRDNEQFF
TRBV6-6	TRBJ2-1	CASSGGLTGVYNEQFF
TRBV29-1	TRBJ2-7	CSAESDFSYEQYF
TRBV20-1	TRBJ1-2	CSARGQGPHYGYTF
TRBV20-1	TRBJ2-5	CSARERAGETQYF
TRBV12-3/TRBV12-4	TRBJ1-2	CASFAGGYGYTF
TRBV12-3/TRBV12-4	TRBJ1-4	CASSPSTGGNNEKLFF
TRBV21-1	TRBJ2-7	CASSPAGTAFYEQYF
TRBV11-1	-	CASSLGRANRDEQFF
TRBV20-1	-	CSAPKGLAGFTNEQFF
TRBV20-1	TRBJ2-5	CSAQDVKAETQYF
TRBV7-9	TRBJ2-5	CASNPQGAGETQYF
TRBV20-1	TRBJ2-2	CSARDRQGLAAGELFF
TRBV6-5	TRBJ2-3	CASRGSTDTQYF
TRBV18	TRBJ1-1	CASSTTENTEAFF
TRBV29-1	TRBJ2-1	CSVTGLNEQFF
TRBV12-3/TRBV12-4	TRBJ2-1	CASSGRGLSYNEQFF
TRBV20-1	TRBJ2-1	CSALADSYNEQFF
TRBV29-1	TRBJ2-4	CSVDPTLTGAKNIQYF
TRBV5-1	TRBJ2-1	CASSMEGDSYNEQFF
TRBV9	TRBJ2-7	CTSSVGGSTEQYF
TRBV3-1	TRBJ2-7	CASSQDPGLATYEQYF
TRBV24-1	TRBJ2-1	CATSPLSSNTYNEQFF
TRBV7-9	TRBJ2-3	CASSSTRPGSTDTQYF
TRBV7-2	TRBJ2-3	CASSLVAASDTQYF